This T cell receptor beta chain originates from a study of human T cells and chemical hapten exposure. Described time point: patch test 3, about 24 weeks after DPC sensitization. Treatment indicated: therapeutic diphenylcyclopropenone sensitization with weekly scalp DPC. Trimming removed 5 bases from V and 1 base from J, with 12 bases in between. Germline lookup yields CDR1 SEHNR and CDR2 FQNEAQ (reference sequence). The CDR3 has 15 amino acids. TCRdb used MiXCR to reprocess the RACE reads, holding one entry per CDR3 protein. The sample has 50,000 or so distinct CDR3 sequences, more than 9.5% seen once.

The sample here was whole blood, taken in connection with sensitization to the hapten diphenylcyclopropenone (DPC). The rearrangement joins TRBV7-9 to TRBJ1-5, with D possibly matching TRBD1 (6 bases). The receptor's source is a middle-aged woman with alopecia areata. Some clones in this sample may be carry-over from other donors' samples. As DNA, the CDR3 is TGTGCCAGCAGCGGAGACAGGCCAAGCAATCAGCCCCAGCATTTT. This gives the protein CASSGDRPSNQPQHF.